The 4 T cell receptor beta chains reported below all come from one sample, sequenced in a study of T-cell reconstitution after alpha-beta-depleted transplantation in children. Unique molecular identifiers tagged the TCRbeta library. Via MiXCR, TCRdb re-called the PCR reads, giving one row per CDR3 protein. Among some 390,000 distinct CDR3 sequences listed, roughly 22% were seen once. The sample consisted of PBMCs from the stem cell graft donor, taken from the stem cell graft. These receptor sequences come from a human donor who donated a stem cell graft to a child with acute myeloid leukemia.

The V and J genes are TRBV13 and TRBJ1-2; unclear D gene. Germline V lookup: CDR1 PRHDT, CDR2 FYEKMQ (reference sequence). This CDR3 spans 14 amino acids. V was clipped by 8 bases and J by 0 bases, with 13 bases between them. CDR3 nucleotides: TGTGCCAGCCTACGGCAGAGTGCTAACTATGGCTACACCTTC. Its translation: CASLRQSANYGYTF.

The V gene is TRBV12-3 or TRBV12-4, the J gene TRBJ1-4; 7 nucleotides match TRBD1. J gave up 4 bases and V 4 bases, and 6 bases lay outside the gene matches. This CDR3 has 15 residues. The CDR3 DNA is TGTGCCAGCAGTTCACCGGGACAGCATAATGAAAAACTGTTTTTT. Amino acids: CASSSPGQHNEKLFF.

V usage is TRBV6-1 and J usage is TRBJ2-7; 11 bases fit TRBD2. CDR1 is MNHNS and CDR2 is SASEGT in the germline V gene. With 8 bases clipped from V and 2 bases from J, the junction kept 2 bases outside the gene matches. The CDR3 contains 13 residues. In DNA, the CDR3 is TGTGCCAGCCTTAGCGGGAGGGCCTACGAGCAGTACTTC. Translating it yields CASLSGRAYEQYF.

This clonotype was detected only a few times. The V and J genes are TRBV5-4 and TRBJ2-7; 12 bases are a match to TRBD2. Unmatched junction bases numbered 2, after V lost 3 bases and J lost 1 base. Germline V gives CDR1 SGHNT, CDR2 YYREEE (reference sequence). The CDR3 sequence is 15 residues long. The DNA for the CDR3 is TGTGCCAGCAGCTCCGGACTAGCGGGGTCCTACGAGCAGTACTTC. It specifies CASSSGLAGSYEQYF.